Below are 7 T cell receptor beta chains sequenced from a single sample in a study of cytomegalovirus exposure and HLA in healthy donors (dated by TCRdb to about 2017). The library was obtained by the immunoSEQ multiplex PCR assay. The multiplex PCR relied on a mix of 60 forward primers for TCR Vbeta segments and 13 reverse primers for TCR Jbeta segments. Entries here come from immuneACCESS through TCRdb and include only in-frame sequences with V and J called. Some clones fail to appear in such tables; in the studies checked, an unresolved V gene covers under half of the shortfall, and the cause of the remainder is unknown. The sample has roughly 130,000 clones on record, about 80% of them singletons. Of the sample, 1% is held by the ten largest clones. The sequencing input was PBMCs. Source of these receptors: a man in his forties in good health and CMV-seronegative.

This clone was seen just once. The gene calls are TRBV28 and TRBJ1-4, with 10 bases that match TRBD1. This CDR3 contains 14 residues. Germline CDR1 reads MDHEN; CDR2 reads SYDVKM. With V trimmed by 8 bases and J by 5 bases, 5 bases remained unmatched. The CDR3: CASGTGVHNEKLFF. The DNA for the CDR3 is TGTGCCAGCGGGACAGGGGTCCACAATGAAAAACTGTTTTTT.

This clone was counted a few times. At the DNA level, this CDR3 is encoded by other sequences in the same sample as well. The chain carries TRBV6-5 and TRBJ2-3; possibly TRBD2 for D (6 bases). V was clipped by 0 bases and J by 9 bases, with 7 bases between them. Germline CDR1 reads MNHEY; CDR2 reads SVGAGI. The CDR3 runs 12 residues. CDR3 loop: CASSYSGGTQYF. CDR3 bases: TGTGCCAGCAGTTACTCGGGAGGCACGCAGTATTTT.

The CDR3 sequence: CASGSGTSYNEQFF. CDR3 nucleotides: TGTGCCAGCGGCAGCGGGACCTCCTACAATGAGCAGTTCTTC. V gene TRBV7-2 combines with J gene TRBJ2-1; 7 bases fit TRBD2. Unmatched junction bases numbered 4, after V lost 8 bases and J lost 0 bases. CDR1 and CDR2 from the germline V gene are SGHTA and FQGNSA. The CDR3 is made up of 14 amino acids.

This clone was found a few times. The chain couples TRBV7-3 to TRBJ2-1, with 10 bases fitting TRBD2. CDR3 length equals 19 residues. V lost 2 bases, J lost 7 bases, and 17 bases stayed unmatched. Germline V gene lookup returns CDR1 SGHTA and CDR2 FQGTGA. CDR3 nucleotides: TGTGCCAGCAGCTTATTGGCACCTCTAGCGGGAGTAGTAGGTAATGAGCAGTTCTTC. Amino acids: CASSLLAPLAGVVGNEQFF.

The chain recombines TRBV28 with TRBJ2-3; TRBD2 is a possible D gene (6 bases). V lost 6 bases and J 2 bases, leaving 12 bases between the germline ends. Germline CDR1 MDHEN, CDR2 SYDVKM. CDR3 size: 14 residues. The CDR3 protein is CASRGRDSTDTQYF. CDR3 bases: TGTGCCAGCAGAGGAAGGGACTCCACAGATACGCAGTATTTT.

CDR3 protein: CASSVTSGISYNEQFF. The DNA for the CDR3 is TGTGCCAGCAGCGTCACTAGCGGGATTTCCTACAATGAGCAGTTCTTC. This chain links TRBV7-9 with TRBJ2-1; 10 positions agree with TRBD2. Germline V gives CDR1 SEHNR, CDR2 FQNEAQ (reference sequence). With V trimmed by 5 bases and J by 1 base, 5 bases remained unmatched. The length of the CDR3 is 16 residues.

This clone was observed a handful of times. The chain is built from TRBV2 and TRBJ2-7; possible D gene TRBD1, 6 bases. The germline V and J ends were trimmed by 2 bases and 0 bases, with 8 bases remaining between them. The CDR3 extends over 14 amino acids. Germline V gene sequence: CDR1 SNHLY, CDR2 FYNNEI. The CDR3 sequence is CASSEQGLSYEQYF. The DNA for the CDR3 is TGTGCCAGCAGTGAACAGGGGCTCTCCTACGAGCAGTACTTC. The entire variable domain, with the rest obtained from reference TRBV2 and TRBJ2-7, is as follows: EPEVTQTPSHQVTQMGQEVILRCVPISNHLYFYWYRQILGQKVEFLVSFYNNEISEKSEIFDDQFSVERPDGSNFTLKIRSTKLEDSAMYFCASSEQGLSYEQYFGPGTRLTVT.